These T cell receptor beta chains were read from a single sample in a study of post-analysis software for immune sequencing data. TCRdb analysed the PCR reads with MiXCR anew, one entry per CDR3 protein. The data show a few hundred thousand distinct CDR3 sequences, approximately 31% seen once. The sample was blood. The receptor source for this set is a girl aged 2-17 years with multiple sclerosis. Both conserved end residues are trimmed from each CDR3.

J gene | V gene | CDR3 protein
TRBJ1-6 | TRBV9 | ASSVTLGSPLH
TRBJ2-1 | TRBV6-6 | ASSDRPHLEEF
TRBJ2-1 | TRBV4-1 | ASSQDGNNEQF
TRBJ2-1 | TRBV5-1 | ASSHRDRGLNYNEQF
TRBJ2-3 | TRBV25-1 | ASSEWDSGGADTQY
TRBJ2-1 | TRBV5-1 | ASSRILRGEQF
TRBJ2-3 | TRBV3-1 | ASSPRGRTQY
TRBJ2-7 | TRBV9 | ASSPSGQGNYEQY
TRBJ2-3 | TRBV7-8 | ASSLTAGQGSTDTQY
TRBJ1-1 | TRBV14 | ASSPRLIYPEAF
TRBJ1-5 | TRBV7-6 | ASSPLSNQPQH
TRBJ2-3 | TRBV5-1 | ASSFGGTSTDTQY
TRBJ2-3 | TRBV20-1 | SARDWAGSTDTQY
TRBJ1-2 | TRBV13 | ASSLISGFRGYT
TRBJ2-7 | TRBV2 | ASSAAGVVGYEQY
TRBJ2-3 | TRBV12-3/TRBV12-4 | ASSFGGPADTQY
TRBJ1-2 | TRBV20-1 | SAGTATVNYGYT
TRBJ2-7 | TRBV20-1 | SASEGRWEYEQY
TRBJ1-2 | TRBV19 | ASSTRTGDVYGYT
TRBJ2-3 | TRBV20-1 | SASGPDTDTQY
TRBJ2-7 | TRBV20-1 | SATASGAYEQY
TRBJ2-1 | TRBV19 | ASSRSRGGAYNEQF
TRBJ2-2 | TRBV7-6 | ASSFLGGLLNTGELF
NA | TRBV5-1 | ASSQTDTNYEQY
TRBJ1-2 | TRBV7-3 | ASSTEGDYGYT
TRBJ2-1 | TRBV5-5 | ASSLEPGQYNEQF
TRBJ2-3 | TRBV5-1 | ASSQKTSRSTDTQY
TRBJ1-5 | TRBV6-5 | ATGTRNQPQH
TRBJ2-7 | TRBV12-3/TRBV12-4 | ASSGLGSGGQY
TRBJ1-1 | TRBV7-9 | ASSLAPGLLNTEAF
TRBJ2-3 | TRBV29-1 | SPSLGAADTQY
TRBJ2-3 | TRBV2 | ASSGGGLTDTQY
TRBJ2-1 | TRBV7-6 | ASSLPGSSGGASSEQF
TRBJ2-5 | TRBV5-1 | ASSLLPGLAGAIQETQY
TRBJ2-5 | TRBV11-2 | ASSSGGGGTQETQY
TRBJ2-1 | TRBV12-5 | ASGLDLLSGGHNEQF
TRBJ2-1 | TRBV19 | ASSSRDVLDNEQF
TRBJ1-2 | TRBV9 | ASSVEEEGLTFKNGYT
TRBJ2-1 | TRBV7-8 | ASSLANFPGVYNEQF
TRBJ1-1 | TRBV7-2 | ASSFIQDAGVLLAF
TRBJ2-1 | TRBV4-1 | ASSQDFGGRRF